This TCR beta chain was sequenced for a study of T-cell reconstitution after alpha-beta-depleted transplantation in children. Trimming removed 4 bases from V and 7 bases from J, with 18 bases in between. The germline V gene has CDR1 SGHRS and CDR2 YFSETQ. The CDR3 spans 15 residues. Preparation of the TCRbeta library involved a method that used unique molecular identifiers. TCRdb independently ran MiXCR on the PCR reads; one entry per CDR3 protein. The sample has about 90,000 distinct CDR3 sequences; around 15% are singletons. The source material was PBMCs, mostly from graft donor cells, sampled 180 days after TCRalphabeta/CD19-depleted stem cell transplant. This TCR was sampled from a male patient between 2 and 15 years old who had a stem cell transplant for acute lymphoblastic leukemia, so the T cells may come from the graft donor. The chain carries TRBV5-1 and TRBJ1-5; D gene ambiguous. The CDR3 spells CASSPDFRAGQPQHF. The CDR3 DNA is TGCGCCAGCAGCCCCGATTTTCGGGCGGGACAGCCCCAGCATTTT.